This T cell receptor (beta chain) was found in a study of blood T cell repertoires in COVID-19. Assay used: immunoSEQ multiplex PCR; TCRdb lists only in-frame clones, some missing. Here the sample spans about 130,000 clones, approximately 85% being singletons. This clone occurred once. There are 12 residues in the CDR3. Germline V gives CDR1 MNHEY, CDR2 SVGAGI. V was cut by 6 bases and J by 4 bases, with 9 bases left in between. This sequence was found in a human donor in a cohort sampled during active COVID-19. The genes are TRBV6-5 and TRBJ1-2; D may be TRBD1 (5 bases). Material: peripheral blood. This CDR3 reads CASRDTSYGYTF. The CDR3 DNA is TGTGCCAGCAGGGACACCTCCTATGGCTACACCTTC.